These 10 T cell receptor beta chains were all obtained from the same sample, sequenced in a study of T cells in Graves' hyperthyroidism and ophthalmopathy (dated by TCRdb to between 2018 and 2021). Preparation of the library involved multiplex PCR. Sequencing used an Illumina HiSeq 2000. TCR beta CDR3 regions were amplified from RNA transcripts. The first round of RT-PCR for the TCR CDR3 was performed with the HTBI primer set and the Qiagen OneStep RT-PCR kit. Starting from the raw public reads, TCRdb applied fastp trimming at Q25, assembled clones with MiXCR and retained in-frame beta chains. Each entry merges the rows of one CDR3 protein and shows their most common DNA and genes. The sample records 210,000 or so distinct CDR3 sequences, over 15% of which are singletons. 50% of the sample comes from the top ten. Sequencing was carried out using blood. The receptors shown here come from a man between 45 and 60 years old with Graves' hyperthyroidism.

This clonotype was counted many times. This chain joins TRBV20-1 and TRBJ2-1; weak D call: TRBD1 (7 bases). The V and J ends lost 5 bases and 3 bases respectively, with 14 bases between them. This CDR3 spans 14 amino acids. Looked up from germline, CDR1 is DFQATT and CDR2 is SNEGSKA (reference sequence). The CDR3, as DNA: TGCAGTGCTCAGGGGGGACTCGACTACAATGAGCAGTTCTTC. Protein sequence: CSAQGGLDYNEQFF.

This clonotype was seen a few times. V usage is TRBV6-2 or TRBV6-3 and J usage is TRBJ1-1, with 7 bases aligning to TRBD1. The V segment lost 2 bases and the J segment 11 bases; nucleotides outside the gene matches: 8. The CDR3 runs to 13 residues. Germline V CDR1 and CDR2: MNHEY, SVGEGT. As DNA, the CDR3 is TGTGCCAGCAGTTACGGGGGGCACAGGGGTGCTTTCTTT. Translation gives CASSYGGHRGAFF.

This clonotype has at least ten counts. The rearrangement links TRBV12-3 or TRBV12-4 to TRBJ2-7; D remains ambiguous. The CDR3 runs to 14 residues. V lost 5 bases to trimming and J lost 2 bases, with 13 bases between them. The CDR3 spells CASSLYDRTYEQYF. The DNA of the CDR3 is TGTGCCAGCAGTCTATACGATAGGACCTACGAGCAGTACTTC.

The chain employs TRBV5-1 and TRBJ2-2, with D uncertain. Trimming removed 0 bases at V and 1 base at J, with 7 bases between. The CDR3 loop spans 15 amino acids. Germline V gene sequence: CDR1 SGHRS, CDR2 YFSETQ. CDR3 coding DNA: TGCGCCAGCAGCTTGGTGCAGAGGAACACCGGGGAGCTGTTTTTT. It codes for CASSLVQRNTGELFF.

This clonotype showed up many times. The V gene is TRBV3-1, the J gene TRBJ2-7; D is unresolved. This CDR3 spans 13 amino acids. V lost 3 bases, J lost 2 bases, and 8 bases lay in between. Per the germline V gene, CDR1 is LGHDT and CDR2 is YNNKEL (reference sequence). The CDR3 region is CASSHYSTYEQYF. CDR3 DNA sequence: TGTGCCAGCAGCCATTACTCGACCTACGAGCAGTACTTC.

This clonotype was seen repeatedly, ten times or more. This chain joins TRBV14 and TRBJ2-7; D not resolved. The V gene's germline CDR1 is SGHDN and CDR2 FVKESK. V shed 1 base and J shed 3 bases, with 4 bases lying between them. This CDR3 is 12 amino acids long. CDR3 sequence reads: CASSQGRYEQYF. The CDR3 nucleotides are TGTGCCAGCAGCCAAGGCCGCTACGAGCAGTACTTC.

In regard to this clonotype: The final CDR3 position lacks the conserved phenylalanine or tryptophan, pointing to a likely read error. The rearrangement links TRBV10-3 to TRBJ2-7, with TRBD1 matching 7 bases. CDR1 ENHRY and CDR2 SYGVKD come from the germline V gene. The ends lost 7 bases at V and 3 bases at J; junction bases unmatched: 6. The CDR3 consists of 13 residues. The CDR3, as DNA: TGTGCCATCACTAGGGACAGCAGCTACGAGCAGTACCTC. Translating it yields CAITRDSSYEQYL.

This clonotype has ten or more counts. This chain uses TRBV28 with TRBJ2-7, with 8 bases matching TRBD1. V lost 5 bases and J lost 0; bases outside the gene matches: 15. Germline assignment: CDR1 MDHEN and CDR2 SYDVKM. The CDR3 is 18 amino acids. The CDR3 is CASSPLSLRQGSSYEQYF. DNA for the CDR3: TGTGCCAGCAGTCCCCTATCCCTCCGACAGGGGAGCTCCTACGAGCAGTACTTC.

This clonotype has at least ten counts. V and J are TRBV25-1 and TRBJ2-6; TRBD1 might be the D (5 bases). The CDR3 length is 18 residues. Trimming shortened V by 4 bases and J by 0 bases, and 16 bases separated the two germline ends. Germline V gives CDR1 MGHDK, CDR2 SYGVNS. The CDR3: CASSGGRGHLSGANVLTF. In nucleotides, the CDR3 is TGTGCCAGCAGTGGGGGCCGCGGACATCTCTCTGGGGCCAACGTCCTGACTTTC. The complete variable domain, with remaining parts taken from reference TRBV25-1 and TRBJ2-6, reads EADIYQTPRYLVIGTGKKITLECSQTMGHDKMYWYQQDPGMELHLIHYSYGVNSTEKGDLSSESTVSRIRTEHFPLTLESARPSHTSQYLCASSGGRGHLSGANVLTFGAGSRLTVL.

In its sample, this clonotype was seen many times. The rearrangement joins TRBV20-1 to TRBJ2-7; D remains unclear. The CDR3 consists of 13 residues. Germline V gene lookup returns CDR1 DFQATT and CDR2 SNEGSKA (reference sequence). Trimming left V 0 bases short and J 2 bases short, with 8 bases between. The chain's CDR3 is CSARDYRAYEQYF. CDR3 DNA sequence: TGCAGTGCTAGAGATTACAGAGCCTACGAGCAGTACTTC.